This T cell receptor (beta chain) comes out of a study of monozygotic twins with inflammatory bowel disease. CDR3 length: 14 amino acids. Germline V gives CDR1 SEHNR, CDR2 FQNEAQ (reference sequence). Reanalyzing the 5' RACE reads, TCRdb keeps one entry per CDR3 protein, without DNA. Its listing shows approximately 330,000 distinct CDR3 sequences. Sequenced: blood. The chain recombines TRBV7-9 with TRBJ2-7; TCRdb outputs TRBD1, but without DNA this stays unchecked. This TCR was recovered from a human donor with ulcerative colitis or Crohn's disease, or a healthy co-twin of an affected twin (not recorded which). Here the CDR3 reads CASSWGTGSYEQYF.